This T cell receptor beta chain appears in the sequencing data of a study of blood T cells in healthy people across ages (dated by TCRdb to the mid-2010s). Concerning the study at large: In model experiments, template switching captured roughly one uniquely barcoded TCR beta cDNA molecule for every two T cells. The donors were split into four age groups: young (average about 15 years), middle-aged (39), aged (62) and long-lived (more than 80). Donors of different ages were randomly distributed across sequencing lanes to avoid experimental bias. Two additional independent replicas of 1 million unique cDNA reads from the same blood draw were analyzed for two donors (one aged 18 to 29 and one aged 80 or older). Age-related changes in TCR beta repertoire diversity were measured in the study by deep sequencing normalized with unique cDNA molecular identifiers.

Systemically healthy Caucasian individuals from Russia, some 36 in total and aged roughly 6 to 100 years, were included as donors. Each donor gave roughly 9.5 milliliters of peripheral blood, collected into EDTA-treated Vacutainer tubes. Ficoll-Paque density-gradient centrifugation was used to isolate PBMCs, with at least 7 million obtained per sample. Trizol reagent was used to extract total RNA from the PBMCs, yielding at least 6 micrograms per sample. For every donor, flow cytometry on a PBMC aliquot measured the percentage of naive CD45RAhigh/CD27high T cells. Note on this clonotype: Its antigen has not been determined. No base qualities exist here, and no much larger clone lies one base off it.

Library prep was done by 5' RACE. The sequencing machine was an Illumina HiSeq 2500. A second 7 to 11 cycle PCR used a sample-barcoded 5' primer and a J-beta primer mix. A template-switch 5' adaptor carrying 12 random nucleotides introduced a unique molecular identifier onto each TCR beta cDNA molecule. Each sample yielded at least 3 million CDR3-containing paired-end reads. First-strand cDNA synthesis was performed from all RNA using the Mint cDNA synthesis kit, with priming by a TRBC-specific oligonucleotide. All cDNA was treated with uracil-DNA glycosylase and then went through a first 18-cycle PCR with the universal primers M1SS and BC2_uni_R. The source study handled its data this way. Each sample was normalized by randomly selecting 1 million high-quality reads, each carrying a distinct molecular identifier. Instead of being binned into consensus sequences, reads that shared molecular identifiers were thrown out. MiTCR, with a Q25 quality threshold and the strictest error-elimination algorithm, was used for CDR3 identification, clonotype clustering and error correction. Lower-bound total TCR beta diversity was estimated with a nonparametric unseen species model using Euler transformation. TCRdb reprocessing: public reads trimmed at Q25 with fastp, clones called with MiXCR, in-frame beta chains kept. Duplicate CDR3 protein sequences are folded into a single record with the most common DNA and genes. These V and J calls rely on TCRdb rather than the paper's analysis. Recorded for this sample are 1.5 million to 2 million distinct CDR3 sequences; 49% of them occurred a single time. The ten largest account for roughly 2.1% of the sample.

Summary of the overall study and its limitations: A strong correlation was found between observed TCR beta diversity and the percentage of naive T cells measured by flow cytometry. Observed TCR beta diversity per million T cells fell roughly linearly with age, and a significant reduction was already apparent by age around 40. Total diversity estimates from one million sequenced T cells were considered lower bounds and underestimates. Compared with the aged group, more naive CD4+ T cells, fewer expanded clones and increased TCR diversity were shown by the long-lived group, suggesting age selection. Conclusive comparison of naive and antigen-experienced compartments was prevented by the profiling of bulk unsorted PBMCs. Donor CMV infection status was unknown, potentially confounding age-related changes in expanded clonotypes.

This clonotype was obtained from a woman in her 40s in good health. Sample: blood.

The nucleotide sequence is given as TGTGCCAGCAGCTTACTAGCGGGGGAGTGGAGGACAGATACGCAGTATTTT. Translation gives CASSLLAGEWRTDTQYF. The chain joins TRBV7-2 to TRBJ2-3, with 10 bases in between that match TRBD2. CDR1 and CDR2 were assigned from the germline V gene as SGHTA and FQGNSA. The CDR3 spans 17 residues, from the cysteine through the phenylalanine. The CDR3 DNA has 51 bases and is translated from base 1. V trim: 2 bases; J trim: 3 bases; unmatched bases: 8. With all but the CDR3 taken from the reference TRBV7-2 and TRBJ2-3 genes, the full variable domain is: GAGVSQSPSNKVTEKGKDVELRCDPISGHTALYWYRQSLGQGLEFLIYFQGNSAPDKSGLPSDRFSAERTGGSVSTLTIQRTQQEDSAVYLCASSLLAGEWRTDTQYFGPGTRLTVL.